These 18 T cell receptor beta chains came from one sample sequenced in a study of shared clonotypes between healthy human individuals (dated by TCRdb to 2019 to 2021). Library preparation used the immunoSEQ multiplex PCR assay. This is the immuneACCESS table as TCRdb keeps it, with only in-frame sequences that have V and J called. A part of the clones is gone; compared with another copy, unresolved V genes explain less than half, and the rest is unexplained. A total of more than 90,000 clones appear in this sample, roughly two thirds of them only once. The ten largest clones add up to about 45% of the sample. The material sequenced was memory CD8+ T cells sorted from blood. Reading the label with the study, this specimen's cell subset or site is: CD45RO+ cells pooled with CCR7-negative TemRA cells. Every receptor here comes from a man aged 25 to 40 in good health.

The gene calls are TRBV4-2 and TRBJ2-2; D call uncertain. Per the germline V gene, CDR1 is LGHNA and CDR2 is YNFKEQ. This CDR3 spans 15 amino acids. V lost 0 bases and J lost 6, with 11 bases in between. CDR3 region: CASSQEVSFAGELFF. DNA for the CDR3: TGTGCCAGCAGCCAAGAGGTCTCATTCGCCGGGGAGCTGTTTTTT.

The J gene is TRBJ1-1, the V gene TRBV11-3; D is ambiguous. Deletions cut 1 base from V and 1 base from J, with 4 bases between. The CDR3 totals 13 residues. Germline CDR1 and CDR2: SGHNT and YENEEA. The chain's CDR3 is CASSLGGNTEAFF. CDR3 sequence (DNA): TGTGCCAGCAGCTTAGGGGGGAACACTGAAGCTTTCTTT.

The rearrangement joins TRBV25-1 to TRBJ1-2; no reliable D call. V dropped 4 bases and J dropped 4 bases, with 7 bases sitting between them. The CDR3 spans 12 residues. Germline V CDR1 and CDR2: MGHDK, SYGVNS. The CDR3 loop reads CASSALSYGYTF. The CDR3 nucleotides read TGTGCCAGCAGTGCCCTTTCCTATGGCTACACCTTC.

The V gene is TRBV19, the J gene TRBJ2-1; no clear D. The CDR3 extends over 12 amino acids. In germline, CDR1 is LNHDA, CDR2 SQIVND (reference sequence). Trimming shortened V by 5 bases and J by 8 bases, and 10 bases separated the two germline ends. CDR3 in DNA: TGTGCCAGTAGTTTAGTAGACTATGAGCAGTTCTTC. This sequence encodes CASSLVDYEQFF.

This rearrangement joins TRBV7-9 to TRBJ1-5; no definite D call. V gave up 3 bases and J gave up 0 bases, with 3 bases separating them. The CDR3 has 13 amino acids. Per germline, CDR1 SEHNR and CDR2 FQNEAQ (reference sequence). The CDR3 nucleotides are TGTGCCAGCAGCTTGAATAGCAATCAGCCCCAGCATTTT. Translated, it gives CASSLNSNQPQHF.

The genes are TRBV9 and TRBJ2-3; D unresolved. Germline V gives CDR1 SGDLS, CDR2 YYNGEE. Trimming removed 0 bases at V and 0 bases at J, with 8 bases between. The CDR3 extends over 15 amino acids. The CDR3 DNA is TGTGCCAGCAGCGTAGGGGGTTATAGCACAGATACGCAGTATTTT. Translation gives CASSVGGYSTDTQYF.

Only one count was recorded for this clone. The rearrangement links TRBV27 to TRBJ2-3; D call uncertain. V was pared by 2 bases and J by 3 bases, with 6 bases between. Germline CDR1 is MNHEY and CDR2 is SMNVEV (reference sequence). The CDR3 spans 13 residues. CDR3: CASSLTTTDTQYF. The CDR3 DNA sequence: TGTGCCAGCAGTTTAACTACAACAGATACGCAGTATTTT.

The rearrangement links TRBV4-1 to TRBJ2-1, with 11 bases identical to TRBD2. V trimming: 4 bases; J trimming: 6 bases; junction bases outside the gene matches: 8. CDR1 and CDR2 (germline): MGHRA, YSYEKL. The CDR3 consists of 16 residues. The CDR3 reads CASSRVAGGPSNEQFF. In DNA form, the CDR3 reads TGCGCCAGCAGCCGCGTAGCGGGAGGGCCCAGCAATGAGCAGTTCTTC.

The CDR3 DNA reads TGTGCCAGCAGTACAGACAGCCCCTACGAGCAGTACTTC. Protein product: CASSTDSPYEQYF. The rearrangement joins TRBV28 to TRBJ2-7; tentative D call: TRBD1 (5 bases). Germline values: CDR1 MDHEN, CDR2 SYDVKM. CDR3 length: 13 residues. V was cut by 5 bases and J by 2 bases, with 10 bases left in between.

This clone was detected only a few times. The chain carries TRBV28 and TRBJ2-1; TRBD2 agrees at 11 bases. The junction had 9 bases not matched to a gene; V was cut back by 4 bases and J by 7 bases. Germline V gene sequence: CDR1 MDHEN, CDR2 SYDVKM. The length of the CDR3 is 16 residues. This CDR3 is CASSSKLAGEINEQFF. CDR3 nucleotide sequence: TGTGCCAGCAGTTCAAAACTAGCGGGAGAGATTAATGAGCAGTTCTTC. Looking up the rest from reference TRBV28 and TRBJ2-1 gives the full variable domain: DVKVTQSSRYLVKRTGEKVFLECVQDMDHENMFWYRQDPGLGLRLIYFSYDVKMKEKGDIPEGYSVSREKKERFSLILESASTNQTSMYLCASSSKLAGEINEQFFGPGTRLTVL.

This clone has a handful of counts. The CDR3 DNA sequence: TGTGCCAGCAGCGTAGATGGGAATGCCTACAATGAGCAGTTCTTC. The encoded protein is CASSVDGNAYNEQFF. The rearrangement joins TRBV9 to TRBJ2-1; no clear D gene. Deletions cut 0 bases from V and 2 bases from J, with 9 bases between. The CDR3 consists of 15 residues. Germline loops: CDR1 SGDLS, CDR2 YYNGEE.

In nucleotides, the CDR3 is TGTGCCAGCAGTTTATCGGGGGGGGTAGCAACTAATGAAAAACTGTTTTTT. This codes for CASSLSGGVATNEKLFF. The chain combines TRBV27 with TRBJ1-4; tentative D call: TRBD1 (5 bases). CDR1 is MNHEY, CDR2 SMNVEV, per germline (reference sequence). Trimming pared 0 bases from V and 0 bases from J, leaving 11 bases between. The CDR3 runs 17 residues.

This clone was picked up many times. At the DNA level, this CDR3 is encoded by other sequences in the same sample as well. V is TRBV30 and J is TRBJ2-7; 12 bases match TRBD1. This CDR3 is 18 amino acids long. V trimming: 5 bases; J trimming: 6 bases; junction bases outside the gene matches: 20. Germline-derived CDR1 and CDR2 are GTSNPN and SVGIG (reference sequence). As DNA, the CDR3 is TGTGCCTGGCGGGGACAGGGGGCATTGGGGGGTTCTCTTTGCGAGCAGTACTTC. Residues: CAWRGQGALGGSLCEQYF.

V gene TRBV25-1 combines with J gene TRBJ2-1, with D uncertain. Trimming took off 2 bases at V and 8 bases at J, with 7 bases between the two ends. The germline gives CDR1 MGHDK, CDR2 SYGVNS. This CDR3 comprises 12 residues. This CDR3 is CASSEVYDEQFF. The CDR3 DNA sequence: TGTGCCAGCAGTGAAGTTTACGATGAGCAGTTCTTC.

V is TRBV5-6 and J is TRBJ2-3; 7 nucleotides line up with TRBD1. This CDR3 has 15 amino acids. Trimming took 0 bases from V and 2 from J; bases not matched to a gene: 3. The germline gives CDR1 SGHDT, CDR2 YYEEEE. The CDR3 DNA reads TGTGCCAGCAGCTTGGACAGGGGTCCCACAGATACGCAGTATTTT. It encodes CASSLDRGPTDTQYF.

This chain links TRBV29-1 with TRBJ2-3; D not certain. Germline V gene lookup returns CDR1 SQVTM and CDR2 ANQGSEA. Trimming pared 6 bases from V and 1 base from J, leaving 14 bases between. The CDR3 is made up of 14 amino acids. Here the CDR3 reads CSVTRILRTDTQYF. The CDR3 nucleotides are TGCAGCGTCACCCGAATCTTACGCACAGATACGCAGTATTTT.

The genes are TRBV19 and TRBJ2-2; perhaps TRBD1 as D (6 bases). V was clipped by 6 bases and J by 5 bases, with 19 bases between them. There are 16 residues in the CDR3. Germline assignment: CDR1 LNHDA and CDR2 SQIVND (reference sequence). The CDR3 protein is CASRPVPGTNTGELFF. In DNA form, the CDR3 reads TGTGCCAGTAGGCCTGTTCCCGGGACAAATACCGGGGAGCTGTTTTTT.

The chain combines TRBV11-2 with TRBJ2-3; 11 positions match TRBD2. CDR1 SGHAT and CDR2 FQNNGV come from the germline V gene. The CDR3 is made up of 15 amino acids. The ends lost 5 bases at V and 5 bases at J; junction bases unmatched: 6. CDR3 DNA: TGTGCCAGCAGCCGACTAGCGGGAAATAAAGATACGCAGTATTTT. Residues: CASSRLAGNKDTQYF.